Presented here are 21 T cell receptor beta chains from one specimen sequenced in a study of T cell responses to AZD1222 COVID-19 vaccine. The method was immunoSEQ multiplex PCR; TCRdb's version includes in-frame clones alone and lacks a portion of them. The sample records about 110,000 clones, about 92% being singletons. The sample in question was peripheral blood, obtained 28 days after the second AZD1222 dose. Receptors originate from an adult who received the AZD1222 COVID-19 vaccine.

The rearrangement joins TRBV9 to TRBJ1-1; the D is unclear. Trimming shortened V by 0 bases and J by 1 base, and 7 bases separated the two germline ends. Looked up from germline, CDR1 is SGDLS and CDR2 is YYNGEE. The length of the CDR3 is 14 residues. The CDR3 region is CASSVVEGNTEAFF. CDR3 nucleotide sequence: TGTGCCAGCAGCGTAGTGGAAGGGAACACTGAAGCTTTCTTT.

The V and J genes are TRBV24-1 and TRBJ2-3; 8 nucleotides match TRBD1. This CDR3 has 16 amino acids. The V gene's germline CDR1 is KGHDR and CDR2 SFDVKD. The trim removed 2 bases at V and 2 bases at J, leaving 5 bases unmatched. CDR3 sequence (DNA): TGTGCCACCAGTGATTCGCGGACAGGGCCCACAGATACGCAGTATTTT. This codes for CATSDSRTGPTDTQYF.

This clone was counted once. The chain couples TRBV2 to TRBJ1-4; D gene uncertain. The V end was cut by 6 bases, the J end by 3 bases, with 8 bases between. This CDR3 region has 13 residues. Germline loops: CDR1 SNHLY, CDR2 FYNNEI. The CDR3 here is CASRDWANEKLFF. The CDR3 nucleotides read TGTGCCAGCAGGGACTGGGCTAATGAAAAACTGTTTTTT.

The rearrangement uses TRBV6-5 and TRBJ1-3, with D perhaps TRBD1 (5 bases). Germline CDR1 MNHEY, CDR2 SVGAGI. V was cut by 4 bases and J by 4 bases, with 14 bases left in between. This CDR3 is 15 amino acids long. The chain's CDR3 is CASSSPGLVGNTIYF. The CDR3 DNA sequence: TGTGCCAGCAGTTCACCGGGGCTTGTAGGAAACACCATATATTTT.

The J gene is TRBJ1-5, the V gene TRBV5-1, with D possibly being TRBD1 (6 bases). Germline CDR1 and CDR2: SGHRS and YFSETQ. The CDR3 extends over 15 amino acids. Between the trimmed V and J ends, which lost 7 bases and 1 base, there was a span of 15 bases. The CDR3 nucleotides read TGCGCCAGCGTGATAGGGGGGGTAAGCAATCAGCCCCAGCATTTT. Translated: CASVIGGVSNQPQHF.

The CDR3 loop reads CASSPQKGGLYNEQFF. The DNA of the CDR3 is TGTGCCAGCAGCCCCCAGAAGGGGGGGCTCTACAATGAGCAGTTCTTC. This chain uses TRBV3-1 (or the pseudogene TRBV3-2) with TRBJ2-1, with D perhaps TRBD2 (7 bases). Germline values: CDR1 LGHDT, CDR2 YNNKEL (reference sequence). The CDR3 length is 16 residues. The germline V and J ends were trimmed by 4 bases and 3 bases, with 16 bases remaining between them.

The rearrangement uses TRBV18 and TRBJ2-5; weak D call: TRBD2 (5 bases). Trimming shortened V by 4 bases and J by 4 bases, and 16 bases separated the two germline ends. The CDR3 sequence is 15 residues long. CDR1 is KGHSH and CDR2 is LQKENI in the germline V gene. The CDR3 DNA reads TGTGCCAGCTCACTACGCGAGAGGGCCGGAGAGACCCAGTACTTC. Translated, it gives CASSLRERAGETQYF.

The CDR3 DNA reads as TGTGCCAGCAGCTTCGTGCTAGCGGGGGGCTCCCAAGAGACCCAGTACTTC. It is translated as CASSFVLAGGSQETQYF. The V gene is TRBV7-2, the J gene TRBJ2-5; 11 bases are a match to TRBD2. Unmatched junction bases numbered 7, after V lost 3 bases and J lost 1 base. The CDR3 length is 17 residues. Germline V gives CDR1 SGHTA, CDR2 FQGNSA.

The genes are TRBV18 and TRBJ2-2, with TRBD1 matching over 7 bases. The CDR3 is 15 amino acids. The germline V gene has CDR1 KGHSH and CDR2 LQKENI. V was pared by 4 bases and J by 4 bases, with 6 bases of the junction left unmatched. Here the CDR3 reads CASSLMTGPTGELFF. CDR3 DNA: TGTGCCAGCTCACTGATGACAGGGCCCACCGGGGAGCTGTTTTTT.

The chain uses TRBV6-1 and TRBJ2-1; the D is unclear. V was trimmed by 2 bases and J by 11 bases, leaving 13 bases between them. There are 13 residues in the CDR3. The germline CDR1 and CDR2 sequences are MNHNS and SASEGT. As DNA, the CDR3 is TGTGCCAGCAGTGAAAGTTTGGCCGGGCAGCAGTTCTTC. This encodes CASSESLAGQQFF.

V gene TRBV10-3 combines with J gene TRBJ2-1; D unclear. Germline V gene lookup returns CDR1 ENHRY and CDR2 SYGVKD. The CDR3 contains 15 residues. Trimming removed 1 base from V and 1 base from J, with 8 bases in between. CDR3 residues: CAISEYGGSYNEQFF. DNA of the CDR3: TGTGCCATCAGTGAGTATGGCGGTTCCTACAATGAGCAGTTCTTC.

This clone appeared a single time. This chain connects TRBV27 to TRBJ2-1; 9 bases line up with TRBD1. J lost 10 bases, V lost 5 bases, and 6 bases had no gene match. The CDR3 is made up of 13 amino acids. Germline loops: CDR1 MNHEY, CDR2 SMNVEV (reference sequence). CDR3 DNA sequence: TGTGCCAGCAGTCACGGACAGGGGATAGAGCAGTTCTTC. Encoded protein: CASSHGQGIEQFF.

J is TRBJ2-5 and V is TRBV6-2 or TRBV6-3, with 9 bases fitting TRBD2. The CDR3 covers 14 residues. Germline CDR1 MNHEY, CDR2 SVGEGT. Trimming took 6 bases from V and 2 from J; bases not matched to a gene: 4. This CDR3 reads CASSPAGGQETQYF. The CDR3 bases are TGTGCCAGCAGCCCAGCGGGGGGACAAGAGACCCAGTACTTC.

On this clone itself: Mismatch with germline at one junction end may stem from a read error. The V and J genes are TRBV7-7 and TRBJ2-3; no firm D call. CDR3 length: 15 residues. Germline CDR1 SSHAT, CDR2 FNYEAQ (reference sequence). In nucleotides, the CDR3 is TGTGCTAGCAGCCTACGACTTGGGATGGCAGATACGCAGTATTTT. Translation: CASSLRLGMADTQYF.

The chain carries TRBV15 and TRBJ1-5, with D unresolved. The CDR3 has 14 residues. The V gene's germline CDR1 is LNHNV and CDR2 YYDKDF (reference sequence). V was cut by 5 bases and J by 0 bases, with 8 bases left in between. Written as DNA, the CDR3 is TGTGCCACCAGCGCGGGGTATAGCAATCAGCCCCAGCATTTT. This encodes CATSAGYSNQPQHF.

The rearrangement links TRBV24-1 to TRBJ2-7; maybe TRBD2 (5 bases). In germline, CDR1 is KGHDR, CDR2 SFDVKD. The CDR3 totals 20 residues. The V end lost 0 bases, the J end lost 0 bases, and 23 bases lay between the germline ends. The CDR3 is CATSDLRLPWRALRSYEQYF. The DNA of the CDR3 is TGTGCCACCAGTGATTTGCGCCTCCCTTGGCGGGCACTACGCTCCTACGAGCAGTACTTC.

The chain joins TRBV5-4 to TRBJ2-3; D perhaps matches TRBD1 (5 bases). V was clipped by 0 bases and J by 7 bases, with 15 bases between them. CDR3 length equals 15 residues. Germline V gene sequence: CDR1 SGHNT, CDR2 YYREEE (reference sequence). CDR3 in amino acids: CASSLAGGAQNTQYF. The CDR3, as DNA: TGTGCCAGCAGCTTGGCTGGTGGGGCACAAAATACGCAGTATTTT.

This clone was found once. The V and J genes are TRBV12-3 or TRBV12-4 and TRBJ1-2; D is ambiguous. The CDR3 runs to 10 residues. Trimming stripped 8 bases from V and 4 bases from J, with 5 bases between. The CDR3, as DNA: TGTGCCAGCGGGAGCTATGGCTACACCTTC. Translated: CASGSYGYTF.

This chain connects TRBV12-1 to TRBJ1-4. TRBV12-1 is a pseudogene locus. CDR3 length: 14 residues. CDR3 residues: CASSLKGTGEKLFF. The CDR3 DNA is TGTGCCAGCAGCTTAAAGGGGACGGGGGAAAAACTGTTTTTT.

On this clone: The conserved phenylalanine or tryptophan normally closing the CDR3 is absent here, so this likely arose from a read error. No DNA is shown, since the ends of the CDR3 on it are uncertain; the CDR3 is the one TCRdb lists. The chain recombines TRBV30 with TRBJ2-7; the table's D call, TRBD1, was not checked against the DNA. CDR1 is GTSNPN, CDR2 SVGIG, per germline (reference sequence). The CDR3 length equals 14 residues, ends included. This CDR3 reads CAWSEVGTGGIRVS.

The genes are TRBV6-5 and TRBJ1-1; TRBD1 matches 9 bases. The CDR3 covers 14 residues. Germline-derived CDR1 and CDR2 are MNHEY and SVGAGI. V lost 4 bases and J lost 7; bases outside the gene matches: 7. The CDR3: CASSLGDRGSEAFF. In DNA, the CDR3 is TGTGCCAGCAGTTTGGGAGACAGGGGGAGTGAAGCTTTCTTT.